This record looks at one TCR beta chain sequence and its context. What it recognizes is unknown. This sample was taken from a study of cytomegalovirus exposure and HLA in healthy donors. Study-level results: Likely technical artifact: a cluster of highly shared sequence variants.

The CDR3 has 16 amino acids. PCR employed 60 Vbeta and 13 Jbeta primers. The table came from immunoSEQ multiplex PCR; TCRdb's copy has only in-frame clones and leaves some out. Of around 230,000 clones listed, approximately 85% are singletons. V gene TRBV12-1 combines with J gene TRBJ2-3; the table calls TRBD2, which could not be checked here. TRBV12-1 is shown as a pseudogene. The sequenced sample consisted of PBMCs. This clonotype originated in a girl aged 2 to 9 in good health and CMV-seronegative. The CDR3 loop reads CASSLGLAGGTDTQYF. CDR3 bases: TGTGCCAGCAGCCTAGGACTAGCGGGAGGCACAGATACGCAGTATTTT.